Shown below are 31 T cell receptor beta chains from a single sample sequenced in a study of blood T cell repertoires in COVID-19. Assay: immunoSEQ multiplex PCR; the TCRdb copy retains only in-frame clones and omits some. Of roughly 290,000 clones in the sample, roughly 90% were seen once. The source material was peripheral blood. These receptors all come from a man aged 25 to 40 with acute or convalescent COVID-19.

The chain combines TRBV24-1 with TRBJ2-1, with D possibly TRBD2 on 5 matching bases. The CDR3 runs 14 residues. Germline V gene data show CDR1 as KGHDR and CDR2 as SFDVKD. The V end was cut by 4 bases, the J end by 4 bases, with 10 bases between. The CDR3 protein is CATSDSGEYNEQFF. CDR3 coding DNA: TGTGCCACCAGTGACTCCGGGGAGTACAATGAGCAGTTCTTC.

The chain recombines TRBV3-1 (or the pseudogene TRBV3-2) with TRBJ2-1, with D maybe TRBD2 (6 bases). Germline-derived CDR1 and CDR2 are LGHDT and YNNKEL (reference sequence). This CDR3 has 18 amino acids. V lost 2 bases and J lost 0, with 17 bases in between. CDR3 amino acids: CASSQTGVGTYSYNEQFF. The CDR3 DNA is TGTGCCAGCAGCCAAACAGGCGTGGGGACTTACTCCTACAATGAGCAGTTCTTC.

CDR3 amino acids: CASSNGQSNEQYF. The CDR3 nucleotides are TGTGCCAGCAGCAACGGACAGTCTAATGAGCAGTACTTC. This chain connects TRBV5-4 to TRBJ2-7, with D possibly being TRBD1 (6 bases). Germline CDR1 reads SGHNT; CDR2 reads YYREEE (reference sequence). Trimming stripped 4 bases from V and 7 bases from J, with 15 bases between. The CDR3 sequence is 13 residues long.

The V gene is TRBV30, the J gene TRBJ1-6; D is ambiguous. Germline-derived CDR1 and CDR2 are GTSNPN and SVGIG (reference sequence). The CDR3 has 15 residues. V shed 4 bases and J shed 10 bases, with 20 bases lying between them. CDR3 amino acids: CAWNLDRGLNSPLHF. In DNA form, the CDR3 reads TGTGCCTGGAACCTGGACCGGGGTCTAAACTCACCCCTCCACTTT.

The chain employs TRBV11-3 and TRBJ1-1, with D unresolved. Trimming removed 1 base at V and 1 base at J, with 16 bases between. Per the germline V gene, CDR1 is SGHNT and CDR2 is YENEEA. The CDR3 runs to 17 residues. Written as DNA, the CDR3 is TGTGCCAGCAGCTTAGGGCTCCTTGCAGGTTCGAACACTGAAGCTTTCTTT. Protein product: CASSLGLLAGSNTEAFF.

The V call is TRBV6-5, the J call TRBJ1-5; 7 nucleotides align to TRBD1. This CDR3 is built from 14 residues. Per the germline V gene, CDR1 is MNHEY and CDR2 is SVGAGI. V was pared by 7 bases and J by 0 bases, with 3 bases of the junction left unmatched. The CDR3 DNA is TGTGCCAGCAAGTACAGGGGTAGCAATCAGCCCCAGCATTTT. It yields the protein CASKYRGSNQPQHF.

This clone came up once. This sequence joins TRBV5-4 and TRBJ1-2, with D possibly being TRBD1 (5 bases). The V end was cut by 4 bases, the J end by 3 bases, with 13 bases between. Germline V gene lookup returns CDR1 SGHNT and CDR2 YYREEE (reference sequence). CDR3 length: 14 residues. Here the CDR3 reads CASSPVEGYYGYTF. The CDR3 region has the DNA TGTGCCAGCAGCCCGGTGGAGGGGTACTATGGCTACACCTTC.

The V and J genes are TRBV28 and TRBJ1-2; 7 nucleotides line up with TRBD1. With 2 bases clipped from V and 6 bases from J, the junction kept 3 bases outside the gene matches. The CDR3 totals 13 residues. In germline, CDR1 is MDHEN, CDR2 SYDVKM. Here the CDR3 DNA reads TGTGCCAGCAGTTTACTAACAGGGGATGGCTACACCTTC. This gives the protein CASSLLTGDGYTF.

J is TRBJ1-2 and V is TRBV6-5, with a weak D call TRBD1 (5 bases). The CDR3 totals 13 residues. CDR1 is MNHEY, CDR2 SVGAGI, per germline. Trimming pared 10 bases from V and 3 bases from J, leaving 15 bases between. DNA for the CDR3: TGTGCCACTTCAGACAGATTTGACTATGGCTACACCTTC. This translates into CATSDRFDYGYTF.

The rearrangement joins TRBV19 to TRBJ1-1; 8 bases are a match to TRBD1. Germline CDR1 LNHDA, CDR2 SQIVND (reference sequence). The CDR3 is made up of 14 amino acids. Trimming cost V 3 bases and J 6 bases; bases outside gene matches: 6. The CDR3 loop reads CASSITGGGSEAFF. In DNA form, the CDR3 reads TGTGCCAGTAGTATTACAGGGGGGGGATCTGAAGCTTTCTTT.

This chain connects TRBV6-5 to TRBJ1-1; D unclear. In germline, CDR1 is MNHEY, CDR2 SVGAGI. Trimming took 5 bases from V and 6 from J, leaving 7 bases between them. The CDR3 contains 11 residues. CDR3 amino acids: CASSPRSEAFF. CDR3 DNA sequence: TGTGCCAGCAGTCCTCGTTCTGAAGCTTTCTTT.

The V gene is TRBV4-1, the J gene TRBJ2-5; 7 bases match TRBD2. V trimming: 3 bases; J trimming: 5 bases; junction bases outside the gene matches: 6. Germline loops: CDR1 MGHRA, CDR2 YSYEKL. The CDR3 runs 14 residues. The CDR3 DNA follows: TGCGCCAGCAGCCAGTATACTAGCGCGGAGACCCAGTACTTC. It is translated as CASSQYTSAETQYF.

V is TRBV2 and J is TRBJ2-7, with TRBD2 matching 7 bases. Germline lookup yields CDR1 SNHLY and CDR2 FYNNEI. V lost 7 bases and J lost 0; bases outside the gene matches: 3. There are 13 residues in the CDR3. The CDR3 bases are TGTGCCAGCACCGGGAGGTACTCCTACGAGCAGTACTTC. This translates into CASTGRYSYEQYF. The variable domain in full, with the rest retrieved from reference TRBV2 and TRBJ2-7, is EPEVTQTPSHQVTQMGQEVILRCVPISNHLYFYWYRQILGQKVEFLVSFYNNEISEKSEIFDDQFSVERPDGSNFTLKIRSTKLEDSAMYFCASTGRYSYEQYFGPGTRLTVT.

This clone was seen a few times. This rearrangement joins TRBV7-2 to TRBJ2-7, with 11 bases aligning to TRBD2. The CDR3 has 15 amino acids. Losses at the gene ends were 5 bases for V and 6 bases for J; bases not matched to a gene: 9. CDR1 is SGHTA, CDR2 FQGNSA, per germline. The CDR3, as DNA: TGTGCCAGCAGCCCGACTAGCGGGGCGCTTAGCGAGCAGTACTTC. Amino acids: CASSPTSGALSEQYF.

The genes are TRBV7-9 and TRBJ2-7, with D possibly being TRBD2 (5 bases). This CDR3 spans 12 amino acids. V was cut by 5 bases and J by 3 bases, with 8 bases left in between. Germline V gene sequence: CDR1 SEHNR, CDR2 FQNEAQ (reference sequence). CDR3 nucleotides: TGTGCCAGCAGCGTTACTAGCTACGAGCAGTACTTC. Amino acid sequence: CASSVTSYEQYF.

The V and J genes are TRBV27 and TRBJ2-2; 7 nucleotides align to TRBD2. This CDR3 has 16 amino acids. Germline-derived CDR1 and CDR2 are MNHEY and SMNVEV (reference sequence). With V trimmed by 6 bases and J by 6 bases, 13 bases remained unmatched. CDR3 in DNA: TGTGCCAGCAGCAAAGGGACTACCAGTGGCGCCGGGGAGCTGTTTTTT. It translates to CASSKGTTSGAGELFF.

The DNA for the CDR3 is TGTGCCAGCTCACCAGGGTCGCAGAGCGGAGAGACCCAGTACTTC. It yields the protein CASSPGSQSGETQYF. The rearrangement links TRBV18 to TRBJ2-5, with D maybe TRBD2 (5 bases). The length of the CDR3 is 15 residues. CDR1 and CDR2 (germline): KGHSH, LQKENI. V lost 2 bases and J 4 bases, leaving 14 bases between the germline ends.

This chain uses TRBV15 with TRBJ1-1; 8 bases are shared with TRBD1. Germline CDR1 and CDR2: LNHNV and YYDKDF (reference sequence). V lost 3 bases, J lost 2 bases, and 2 bases stayed unmatched. The length of the CDR3 is 14 residues. The CDR3 protein is CATSSDRGNTEAFF. CDR3 sequence (DNA): TGTGCCACCAGCAGTGACAGGGGTAACACTGAAGCTTTCTTT.

This clone appeared a single time. The V call is TRBV19, the J call TRBJ2-4; weak D call: TRBD2 (5 bases). CDR1 and CDR2 (germline): LNHDA, SQIVND (reference sequence). This CDR3 is built from 13 residues. The V gene lost 10 bases and the J gene lost 8 bases, with 18 bases spanning the gap. CDR3 nucleotide sequence: TGTGCCAACCCACGAGGGAAGGTAGACATTCAGTACTTC. Encoded protein: CANPRGKVDIQYF.

This clone was observed a handful of times. The V and J genes are TRBV7-9 and TRBJ1-3; D is ambiguous. Trimming stripped 1 base from V and 0 bases from J, with 7 bases between. Germline V lookup: CDR1 SEHNR, CDR2 FQNEAQ (reference sequence). There are 15 residues in the CDR3. The CDR3 loop is CASSLGTFSGNTIYF. The CDR3 DNA reads TGTGCCAGCAGCTTAGGAACTTTCTCTGGAAACACCATATATTTT.

The V gene is TRBV7-2, the J gene TRBJ2-5, with a weak D call TRBD2 (6 bases). CDR1 SGHTA and CDR2 FQGNSA come from the germline V gene. The CDR3 runs to 15 residues. The V end was cut by 3 bases, the J end by 5 bases, with 16 bases between. The CDR3 coding sequence is TGTGCCAGCAGCTTGGCGGGGATGACGCAGGAGACCCAGTACTTC. Residues: CASSLAGMTQETQYF.

The table lists this clone with a few counts. V is TRBV6-5 and J is TRBJ2-2; TRBD1 might be the D (6 bases). This CDR3 region has 15 residues. With 5 bases removed from V and 4 bases from J, the gap between germline ends came to 14 bases. In germline, CDR1 is MNHEY, CDR2 SVGAGI. CDR3 in amino acids: CASSPPTGITGELFF. The CDR3 nucleotides are TGTGCCAGCAGTCCCCCTACAGGGATCACCGGGGAGCTGTTTTTT.

The chain uses TRBV5-1 and TRBJ1-2; D is undetermined. This CDR3 region has 16 residues. The germline V gene has CDR1 SGHRS and CDR2 YFSETQ. V was clipped by 0 bases and J by 8 bases, with 20 bases between them. In nucleotides, the CDR3 is TGCGCCAGCAGCTTGGCACCGGACTATAAACTTGAGGGCTACACCTTC. It yields the protein CASSLAPDYKLEGYTF. Full variable domain (missing parts from reference TRBV5-1 and TRBJ1-2): KAGVTQTPRYLIKTRGQQVTLSCSPISGHRSVSWYQQTPGQGLQFLFEYFSETQRNKGNFPGRFSGRQFSNSRSEMNVSTLELGDSALYLCASSLAPDYKLEGYTFGSGTRLTVV.

The genes are TRBV12-3 or TRBV12-4 and TRBJ2-1, with a weak D call TRBD2 (6 bases). V was trimmed by 6 bases and J by 6 bases, leaving 9 bases between them. The CDR3 is 12 amino acids. CDR3 bases: TGTGCCAGCAGCCTCGGGGGCAATGAGCAGTTCTTC. This sequence encodes CASSLGGNEQFF.

This clone has only one observation. The chain uses TRBV7-9 and TRBJ1-1; D is uncertain. V lost 5 bases and J 7 bases, leaving 14 bases between the germline ends. This CDR3 is built from 13 residues. Per the germline V gene, CDR1 is SEHNR and CDR2 is FQNEAQ (reference sequence). The CDR3 DNA is TGTGCCAGCAGCCCTGAGAGATTCGGTGAAGCTTTCTTT. Protein sequence: CASSPERFGEAFF.

V gene TRBV6-5 combines with J gene TRBJ2-5, with TRBD1 identical over 7 bases. The CDR3 covers 12 residues. The V gene's germline CDR1 is MNHEY and CDR2 SVGAGI. The ends lost 11 bases at V and 4 bases at J; junction bases unmatched: 7. CDR3 region: CASATGRETQYF. The DNA of the CDR3 is TGTGCCTCAGCGACAGGGCGAGAGACCCAGTACTTC.

This clone showed up just once. This sequence joins TRBV11-1 and TRBJ1-1; D is uncertain. CDR3 length: 13 amino acids. Trimming took 3 bases from V and 1 from J, leaving 6 bases between them. Germline V gives CDR1 SGHAT, CDR2 FQDESV (reference sequence). The CDR3, as DNA: TGTGCCAGCAGCTTTTGGAGGAACACTGAAGCTTTCTTT. It encodes CASSFWRNTEAFF.

This clone has just a few counts. The rearrangement joins TRBV27 to TRBJ1-4; D remains ambiguous. V dropped 5 bases and J dropped 7 bases, with 17 bases sitting between them. Germline V gene data show CDR1 as MNHEY and CDR2 as SMNVEV (reference sequence). This CDR3 is 15 amino acids long. This CDR3 reads CASSPWTAGSEKLFF. The DNA for the CDR3 is TGTGCCAGCAGTCCCTGGACGGCCGGGAGTGAAAAACTGTTTTTT.

The chain joins TRBV6-6 to TRBJ2-3; no clear D. Trimming took off 7 bases at V and 7 bases at J, with 15 bases between the two ends. CDR3 length: 13 residues. The V gene's germline CDR1 is MNHNY and CDR2 SVGAGI (reference sequence). Written as DNA, the CDR3 is TGTGCCAGCACCCCCGCGATAGTGAATACGCAGTATTTT. It specifies CASTPAIVNTQYF.

The V call is TRBV19, the J call TRBJ1-2; the D is unclear. This CDR3 region has 11 residues. The germline V gene encodes CDR1 LNHDA and CDR2 SQIVND (reference sequence). V shed 3 bases and J shed 13 bases, with 12 bases lying between them. The chain's CDR3 is CASSIWAQVTF. The CDR3, as DNA: TGTGCCAGTAGTATCTGGGCCCAGGTCACCTTC.

The V call is TRBV27, the J call TRBJ2-1; TRBD1 aligns across 7 bases. In germline, CDR1 is MNHEY, CDR2 SMNVEV (reference sequence). The CDR3 is made up of 13 amino acids. Losses at the gene ends were 4 bases for V and 6 bases for J; bases not matched to a gene: 3. The CDR3 DNA follows: TGTGCCAGCAGTTACCGACAGGGCAATGAGCAGTTCTTC. This encodes CASSYRQGNEQFF.